The subject of this entry is one T cell receptor (beta chain). This clone was found a few times. Its target antigen remains unknown. No much larger clonotype is one base removed from it; base qualities were not supplied. The data were taken from a study of a mutant IDH1 vaccine in newly diagnosed glioma (TCRdb year 2021). Describing the broader study: Vaccination began 4-6 weeks after radiotherapy alone, or alongside temozolomide cycles in the chemotherapy-containing groups. Before enrollment, patients had received standard therapy of radiotherapy alone, temozolomide alone, or radiochemotherapy with temozolomide; most received the combination. Six visits were used for peripheral blood collection: V03 (baseline), V05, V07, V10, V12 and V13. Of the approximately 30 treated patients, about 62% were male and approximately 38% were female, and the mean age was approximately 41 years. The week-35 safety follow-up was designated visit V12, and the week-47 end of study was designated visit V13. Longitudinal TCRB deep sequencing was performed for about two dozen treated patients wherever samples were available for exploratory analyses.

To prepare the library, the immunoSEQ multiplex PCR assay was applied. Following the manufacturer's protocol, the hsTCRB Kit was used to amplify rearranged TCR beta chain sequences. An Illumina MiSeq was used to sequence the TCRB libraries. As for the authors' bioinformatics: Demultiplexing, trimming and gene mapping were performed with the kit vendor's proprietary platform. Imported from immuneACCESS, the table was reduced by TCRdb to in-frame sequences with V and J called. These copies leave out some clones; in studies compared against another copy, an unresolved V gene accounts for under half, and the cause of the remainder is not known. V, J and clone size reflect that table, while D and trimming were determined from the DNA. The sample contains about 33,000 clones, around 80% of them found a single time. 3.2% of the sample comes from the top ten. Overall study results and their limits: Selection of PBMC samples for TCRB deep sequencing was based on availability. It was noted by the authors that analyses of patient blood samples could not be reproduced owing to sample limitations. Vaccine-induced immune responses across multiple MHC alleles were detected in about 92% of patients. Pseudoprogression seemed to be unrelated to changes in the top peripheral T cell clonotypes found by TCRB sequencing.

Explained via the paper, the time point label denotes: week 35, safety follow-up. Every vaccine dose consisted of 300 ug of a 20-mer mutant IDH1 peptide in Montanide, administered subcutaneously together with topical imiquimod. Patients received eight vaccinations in weeks 1, 3, 5, 7, 11, 15, 19 and 23, corresponding to visits V03 through V10. Newly diagnosed WHO grade 3 or 4 IDH1-mutant astrocytomas showing loss of nuclear ATRX were present in the donors. The samples were drawn from NOA16, a multicentre, single-arm, open-label phase I trial in Germany that tested a mutant IDH1 peptide vaccine in humans for the first time. Genomic DNA for TCRB sequencing was isolated from EDTA blood with the DNeasy Blood and Tissue Kit. Via the germline V gene, CDR1 is SGHDT and CDR2 YYEEEE. CDR3 length: 14 amino acids, cysteine to phenylalanine. The kept DNA is CDR3 alone, 42 bases in frame from the first base. The trim is 1 base for V and 2 bases for J, with a gap of 9 bases between the germline ends.

The TCR sequence derives from a middle-aged man with glioma. Some clones in this sample may be carry-over from other donors' samples. The rearrangement combines TRBV5-6 with TRBJ2-5; tentative D gene TRBD1, with 5 bases matching. Specimen: PBMCs, collected from a glioma patient whose treatment included an IDH1 peptide vaccine. This receptor has the CDR3 CASSLRGWQETQYF. In nucleotides, the sequence is TGTGCCAGCAGCTTGAGGGGATGGCAAGAGACCCAGTACTTC. With all but the CDR3 taken from the reference TRBV5-6 and TRBJ2-5 genes, the full variable domain is: DAGVTQSPTHLIKTRGQQVTLRCSPKSGHDTVSWYQQALGQGPQFIFQYYEEEERQRGNFPDRFSGHQFPNYSSELNVNALLLGDSALYLCASSLRGWQETQYFGPGTRLLVL.